The source of this TCR beta chain is a study of cytomegalovirus exposure and HLA in healthy donors. PCR used 60 Vbeta primers and 13 Jbeta primers. The data were produced by immunoSEQ multiplex PCR, yet TCRdb's version contains in-frame clones alone and is incomplete. The table includes about 210,000 clones, 82% detected once. The TCR was taken from a man between 35 and 55 years old in good health and CMV-seropositive. Sequenced sample: PBMCs.

CDR3 loop: CASSQVEGAGPNTEAFF. The CDR3 DNA is TGTGCCAGCAGCCAAGTCGAGGGGGCTGGACCGAACACTGAAGCTTTCTTT. The genes are TRBV4-2 and TRBJ1-1; 7 bases are a match to TRBD1. Germline V gene sequence: CDR1 LGHNA, CDR2 YNFKEQ. The CDR3 is 17 amino acids. V lost 1 base and J lost 1; bases outside the gene matches: 9.